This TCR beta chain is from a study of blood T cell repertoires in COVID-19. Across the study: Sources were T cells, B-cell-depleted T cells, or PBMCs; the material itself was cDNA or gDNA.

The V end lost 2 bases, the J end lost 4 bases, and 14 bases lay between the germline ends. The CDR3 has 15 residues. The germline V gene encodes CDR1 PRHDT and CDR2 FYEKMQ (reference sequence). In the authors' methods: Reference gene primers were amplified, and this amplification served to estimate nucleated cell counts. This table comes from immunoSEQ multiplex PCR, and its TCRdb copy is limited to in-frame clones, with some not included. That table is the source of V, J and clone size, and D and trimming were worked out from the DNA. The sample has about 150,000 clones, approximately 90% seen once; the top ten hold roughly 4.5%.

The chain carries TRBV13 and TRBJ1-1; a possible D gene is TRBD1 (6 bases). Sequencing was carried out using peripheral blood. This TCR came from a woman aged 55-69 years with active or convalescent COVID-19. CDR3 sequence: CASSLLDGGGTEAFF. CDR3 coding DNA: TGTGCCAGCAGCTTACTGGATGGGGGCGGCACTGAAGCTTTCTTT.